Reported below is one T cell receptor (beta chain). The data are from a study of technical replicates of blood from several donors. Profiling relied on immunoSEQ multiplex PCR, and the TCRdb table lists in-frame clones only, not all of them. Of around 80,000 clones listed, 91% are singletons. CDR1 and CDR2 (germline): SGDLS, YYNGEE. Unmatched junction bases numbered 6, after V lost 0 bases and J lost 1 base. CDR3 length: 17 residues. What was sequenced was T cells isolated from PBMCs. This clonotype was obtained from a human donor in good health. The chain carries TRBV9 and TRBJ2-2; 7 bases fit TRBD2. CDR3 in amino acids: CASSVDPASGNTGELFF. As DNA, the CDR3 is TGTGCCAGCAGCGTAGATCCGGCTAGCGGGAACACCGGGGAGCTGTTTTTT.